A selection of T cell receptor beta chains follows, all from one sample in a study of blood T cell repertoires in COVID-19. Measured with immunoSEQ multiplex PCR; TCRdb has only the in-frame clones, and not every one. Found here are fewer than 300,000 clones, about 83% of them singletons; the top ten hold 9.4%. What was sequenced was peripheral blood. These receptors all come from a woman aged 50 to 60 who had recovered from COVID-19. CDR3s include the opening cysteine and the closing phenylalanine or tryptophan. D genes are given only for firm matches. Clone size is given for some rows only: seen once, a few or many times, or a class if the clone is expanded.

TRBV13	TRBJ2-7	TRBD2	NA	CASSRSSSGSATYEQYF	TGTGCCAGCAGCCGCAGTAGTAGCGGGAGCGCTACCTACGAGCAGTACTTC
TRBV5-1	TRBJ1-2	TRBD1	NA	CASSRTTGDYGYTF	TGCGCCAGCAGCAGGACGACAGGGGACTATGGCTACACCTTC
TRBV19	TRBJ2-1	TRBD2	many	CASSITSGTPNEQFF	TGTGCCAGTAGTATCACTAGCGGGACCCCCAATGAGCAGTTCTTC
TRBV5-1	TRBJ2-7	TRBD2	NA	CASSPAHSGGAGEQYF	TGCGCCAGCAGCCCAGCCCATAGCGGGGGGGCCGGCGAGCAGTACTTC
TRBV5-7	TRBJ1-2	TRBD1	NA	CASSQNRGPYGYTF	TGTGCCAGCAGCCAGAACAGGGGGCCGTATGGCTACACCTTC
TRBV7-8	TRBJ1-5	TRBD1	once	CASSLTQGANQPQHF	TGTGCCAGCAGCTTAACACAGGGGGCGAATCAGCCCCAGCATTTT
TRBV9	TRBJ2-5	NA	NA	CASSVGTQGRETQYF	TGTGCCAGCAGCGTAGGGACCCAGGGGCGGGAGACCCAGTACTTC
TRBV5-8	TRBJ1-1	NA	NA	CASSLLGRMNTEAFF	TGTGCCAGCAGCTTGCTGGGCAGGATGAACACTGAAGCTTTCTTT
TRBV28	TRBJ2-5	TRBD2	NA	CASSTYREGEETQYF	TGTGCCAGCAGTACTTACCGGGAGGGAGAAGAGACCCAGTACTTC
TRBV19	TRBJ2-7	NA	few	CASSYGLTVREQYF	TGTGCCAGTAGCTACGGACTCACCGTAAGGGAGCAGTACTTC
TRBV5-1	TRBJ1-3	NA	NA	CASSLERAGGNTIYF	TGCGCCAGCAGCTTGGAGAGGGCAGGTGGAAACACCATATATTTT
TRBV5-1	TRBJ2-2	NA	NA	CASLPTPVDTGELFF	TGCGCCAGCCTCCCAACTCCCGTAGACACCGGGGAGCTGTTTTTT
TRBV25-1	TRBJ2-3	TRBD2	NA	CASSDAGGSTDTQYF	TGTGCCAGCAGTGATGCGGGGGGGAGTACAGATACGCAGTATTTT
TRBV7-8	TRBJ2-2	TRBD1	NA	CASSQQTGATGELFF	TGTGCCAGCAGCCAGCAGACAGGGGCCACCGGGGAGCTGTTTTTT
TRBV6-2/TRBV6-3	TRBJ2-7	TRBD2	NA	CASRPSGRAFEQYF	TGTGCCAGCAGACCTAGCGGTCGGGCCTTCGAGCAGTACTTC
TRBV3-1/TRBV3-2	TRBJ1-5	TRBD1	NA	CASSQGQGANQPQHF	TGTGCCAGCAGCCAAGGGCAGGGGGCAAATCAGCCCCAGCATTTT
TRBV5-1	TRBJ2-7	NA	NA	CASSLAGTYEQYF	TGCGCCAGCAGCTTGGCAGGGACCTACGAGCAGTACTTC
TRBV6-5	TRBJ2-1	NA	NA	CASSYSGTSNEQFF	TGTGCCAGCAGTTACTCGGGGACATCGAATGAGCAGTTCTTC
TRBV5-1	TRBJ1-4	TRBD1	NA	CASSPSDRGKLFF	TGCGCCAGCAGCCCCTCGGACAGGGGAAAGCTGTTTTTT
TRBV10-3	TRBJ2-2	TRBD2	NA	CAISDRGTSQTGELFF	TGTGCCATCAGTGATAGAGGGACTAGCCAAACCGGGGAGCTGTTTTTT
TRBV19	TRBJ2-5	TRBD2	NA	CASSPQREGPQTQYF	TGTGCCAGTAGTCCGCAGCGGGAGGGCCCCCAGACCCAGTACTTC
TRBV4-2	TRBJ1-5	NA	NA	CASSQDLGGVQPQHF	TGTGCCAGCAGCCAAGATCTGGGGGGGGTCCAGCCCCAGCATTTT
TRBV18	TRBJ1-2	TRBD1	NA	CASSPVLARDSPLLGYTF	TGTGCCAGCTCACCAGTGCTGGCCCGGGACAGTCCATTGCTCGGCTACACCTTC
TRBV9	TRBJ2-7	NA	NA	CASSVDPGTYEQYF	TGTGCCAGCAGCGTAGATCCGGGAACCTACGAGCAGTACTTC
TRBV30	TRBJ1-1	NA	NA	CAWSRGGSTEAFF	TGTGCCTGGAGTCGAGGGGGTTCCACTGAAGCTTTCTTT
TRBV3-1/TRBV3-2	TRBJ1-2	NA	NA	CASHLPGGGYTF	TGTGCAAGCCATCTTCCCGGGGGGGGCTACACCTTC
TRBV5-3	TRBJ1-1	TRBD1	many	CARSHLTFRTGQGITEAFF	TGTGCCAGAAGCCATCTAACCTTTCGCACGGGACAGGGGATCACTGAAGCTTTCTTT
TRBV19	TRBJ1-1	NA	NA	CASSIGQVNTEAFF	TGTGCCAGTAGTATAGGGCAAGTTAACACTGAAGCTTTCTTT
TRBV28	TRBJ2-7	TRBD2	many	CASSSRYGLAGRNEQYF	TGTGCCAGCAGTTCGAGGTACGGACTAGCGGGAAGAAACGAGCAGTACTTC
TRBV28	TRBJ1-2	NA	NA	CASSTGYGYTF	TGTGCCAGCAGCACAGGGTACGGCTACACCTTC
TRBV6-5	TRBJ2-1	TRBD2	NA	CASTRPGAGDNEQFF	TGTGCCAGCACTCGACCTGGGGCGGGGGACAATGAGCAGTTCTTC
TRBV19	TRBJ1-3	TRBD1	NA	CASSTGGAGNTIYF	TGTGCCAGTAGTACAGGGGGCGCTGGAAACACCATATATTTT
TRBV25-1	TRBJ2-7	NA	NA	CASSAGGEQYF	TGTGCCAGCAGTGCCGGGGGCGAGCAGTACTTC
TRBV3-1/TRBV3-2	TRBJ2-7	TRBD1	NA	CASSRQQGPYEQYF	TGTGCCAGCAGCCGACAACAGGGGCCCTACGAGCAGTACTTC
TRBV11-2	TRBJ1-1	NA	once	CASSLAGVNTEAFF	TGTGCCAGCAGCTTAGCGGGTGTTAACACTGAAGCTTTCTTT
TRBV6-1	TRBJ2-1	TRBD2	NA	CASSEEASGGSEQFF	TGTGCCAGCAGTGAAGAGGCTAGCGGGGGAAGTGAGCAGTTCTTC
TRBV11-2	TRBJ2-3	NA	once	CASSLGPGDTQYF	TGTGCCAGCAGCTTAGGGCCGGGAGATACGCAGTATTTT
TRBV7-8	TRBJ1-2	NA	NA	CATTDRKSLYGYTF	TGTGCCACAACAGATAGGAAGAGCCTCTATGGCTACACCTTC
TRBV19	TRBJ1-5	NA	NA	CASSGGVAGQPQHF	TGTGCCAGTAGTGGGGGGGTCGCGGGTCAGCCCCAGCATTTT
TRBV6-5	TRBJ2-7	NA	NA	CASSYSGGQGYEQYF	TGTGCCAGCAGTTACTCGGGCGGCCAGGGCTACGAGCAGTACTTC
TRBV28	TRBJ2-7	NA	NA	CASTRGAPYEQYF	TGTGCCAGCACCCGCGGGGCACCCTACGAGCAGTACTTC
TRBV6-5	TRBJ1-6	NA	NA	CASSYSNAASPLHF	TGTGCCAGCAGTTACAGTAATGCGGCATCACCCCTCCACTTT
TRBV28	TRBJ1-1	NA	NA	CASSFTMNTEAFF	TGTGCCAGCAGTTTTACTATGAACACTGAAGCTTTCTTT
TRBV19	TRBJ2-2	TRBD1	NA	CAIKTGGNTGELFF	TGTGCCATAAAGACAGGGGGTAACACCGGGGAGCTGTTTTTT